The 27 T cell receptor beta chains given below trace back to one sample, sequenced in a study of vaccination effects on CD4 cells after COVID-19 (dated by TCRdb to the early 2020s). Their cognate antigens are unknown. In the ViraFEST assay, PBMC were stimulated with viral peptide pools, and TCR sequencing was then used to find antigen-specific CD4+ T cell clonotypes based on their expansion. After roughly 11 days of culture, CD4+ T cells were isolated with the EasySep CD4+ T cell isolation kit. Participants received two doses of either the BNT162b2 or the mRNA-1273 mRNA SARS-CoV-2 vaccine. The library was obtained by the immunoSEQ multiplex PCR assay. TCRdb holds this immuneACCESS table with in-frame rearrangements only. Some clones are missing; in checked studies, unresolved V genes explain under half, and the rest has no known cause. In this sample the table shows some 69,000 clones, just under 75% of which occur a single time. The top ten constitute roughly 1.6% of the sample.

Here the sequenced sample was CD4+ T cells from PBMCs cultured with HCoV-229E spike peptides, taken after COVID-19 vaccination. The label giving this sample's cell subset or site can be read as: HCoV-229E spike overlapping peptide pool stimulation. The source is a human donor who received a COVID-19 vaccine.

The rearrangement links TRBV3-1 (or the pseudogene TRBV3-2) to TRBJ2-4; no clear D. Deletions cut 4 bases from V and 3 bases from J, with 10 bases between. Germline V gene lookup returns CDR1 LGHDT and CDR2 YNNKEL (reference sequence). The CDR3 covers 14 residues. CDR3 in DNA: TGTGCCAGCAGCCCACGAGTGGGCAAAAACATTCAGTACTTC. Translated, it gives CASSPRVGKNIQYF.

This clone was observed a single time. The V gene is TRBV19, the J gene TRBJ1-3, with a tentative D call TRBD1 (5 bases). Germline CDR1 LNHDA, CDR2 SQIVND (reference sequence). The CDR3 loop spans 14 amino acids. V was trimmed by 7 bases and J by 1 base, leaving 11 bases between them. The CDR3 DNA reads as TGTGCCAGTACTTCCGGGGCTTCTGGAAACACCATATATTTT. Protein product: CASTSGASGNTIYF.

The chain joins TRBV11-2 to TRBJ1-4; TRBD1 might be the D (5 bases). Germline CDR1 SGHAT, CDR2 FQNNGV. The V and J ends lost 0 bases and 7 bases respectively, with 12 bases between them. The CDR3 length is 15 residues. The CDR3 sequence is CASSLDPGRGEKLFF. The CDR3 nucleotides are TGTGCCAGCAGCTTAGATCCGGGGAGGGGTGAAAAACTGTTTTTT.

The chain recombines TRBV28 with TRBJ1-5; D unclear. Per germline, CDR1 MDHEN and CDR2 SYDVKM. Trimming left V 5 bases short and J 9 bases short, with 11 bases between. CDR3 length: 12 residues. The CDR3 is CASSPPTGPQHF. CDR3 DNA sequence: TGTGCCAGCAGTCCTCCAACGGGGCCCCAGCATTTT.

In this sample, this clone turned up once. The chain uses TRBV2 and TRBJ2-1; 16 nucleotides align to TRBD2. After removal of 6 bases from V and 2 bases from J, the junction contained 4 bases not matched to a gene. This CDR3 is built from 17 residues. Germline assignment: CDR1 SNHLY and CDR2 FYNNEI. The CDR3 DNA reads TGTGCCAGCAGAGGGACTAGCGGGGGGGGCCCCTACAATGAGCAGTTCTTC. Its translation: CASRGTSGGGPYNEQFF.

This clone was detected once. The genes are TRBV30 and TRBJ1-5; possibly TRBD1 for D (6 bases). There are 14 residues in the CDR3. Trimming left V 1 base short and J 7 bases short, with 14 bases between. Germline V gives CDR1 GTSNPN, CDR2 SVGIG (reference sequence). The CDR3 DNA sequence: TGTGCCTGGAGTGCTGGGCAGGGGTGGCAGCCCCAGCATTTT. Translation gives CAWSAGQGWQPQHF.

DNA of the CDR3: TGCGCCAGCAGCTTTGCGGGGGGGAGAGCAGATACGCAGTATTTT. Translating gives CASSFAGGRADTQYF. This chain uses TRBV5-1 with TRBJ2-3; TRBD2 aligns across 9 bases. This CDR3 is 15 amino acids long. The V gene end was trimmed by 2 bases and the J gene end by 4 bases; junction bases not matched to a gene: 5. CDR1 and CDR2 from the germline V gene are SGHRS and YFSETQ.

The chain combines TRBV6-5 with TRBJ2-1, with 8 bases matching TRBD1. The CDR3 is made up of 14 amino acids. The trim removed 7 bases at V and 3 bases at J, leaving 5 bases unmatched. Germline-derived CDR1 and CDR2 are MNHEY and SVGAGI. Here the CDR3 DNA reads TGTGCCAGCACCCGAGGACAGGGCTACAATGAGCAGTTCTTC. Its translation: CASTRGQGYNEQFF.

The rearrangement joins TRBV19 to TRBJ2-5; D unresolved. CDR1 and CDR2 from the germline V gene are LNHDA and SQIVND (reference sequence). The CDR3 contains 14 residues. Deletions cut 3 bases from V and 5 bases from J, with 13 bases between. The CDR3 DNA reads as TGTGCCAGTAGTATCGAGCCTCGATGGGAGACCCAGTACTTC. This sequence encodes CASSIEPRWETQYF.

This rearrangement joins TRBV24-1 to TRBJ1-2; possible D gene TRBD1, 5 bases. Germline V gene data show CDR1 as KGHDR and CDR2 as SFDVKD. V lost 0 bases, J lost 6 bases, and 25 bases lay in between. CDR3 size: 19 residues. CDR3 sequence: CATSDLSPLIPGWVDGYTF. Here the CDR3 DNA reads TGTGCCACCAGTGATTTGTCCCCCTTGATCCCAGGGTGGGTAGATGGCTACACCTTC.

The rearrangement joins TRBV10-1 to TRBJ1-1; a possible D gene is TRBD1 (6 bases). There are 17 residues in the CDR3. V dropped 4 bases and J dropped 2 bases, with 20 bases sitting between them. Germline assignment: CDR1 WNHNN and CDR2 SYGVQD (reference sequence). In DNA, the CDR3 is TGCGCCAGCAGTGCTTTACAGGGAAGACTGCTAAACACTGAAGCTTTCTTT. Translated, it gives CASSALQGRLLNTEAFF.

The chain is built from TRBV6-2 or TRBV6-3 and TRBJ2-2, with D maybe TRBD1 (5 bases). V lost 5 bases to trimming and J lost 5 bases, with 12 bases between them. This CDR3 has 14 residues. From germline, CDR1 is MNHEY and CDR2 SVGEGT. This chain's CDR3 is CASSPGRATGELFF. CDR3 in DNA: TGTGCCAGCAGTCCGGGCAGGGCGACCGGGGAGCTGTTTTTT.

The chain couples TRBV7-2 to TRBJ2-5; D unclear. V lost 3 bases to trimming and J lost 5 bases, with 7 bases between them. CDR1 and CDR2 (germline): SGHTA, FQGNSA. The CDR3 covers 12 residues. The DNA for the CDR3 is TGTGCCAGCAGCTTGAATTGGGAGACCCAGTACTTC. Translating it yields CASSLNWETQYF.

The genes are TRBV4-1 and TRBJ1-3; D ambiguous. The germline CDR1 and CDR2 sequences are MGHRA and YSYEKL. This CDR3 region has 15 residues. V was trimmed by 1 base and J by 0 bases, leaving 7 bases between them. This chain's CDR3 is CASSQAVYSGNTIYF. CDR3 in DNA: TGCGCCAGCAGCCAAGCGGTCTACTCTGGAAACACCATATATTTT.

The chain is built from TRBV2 and TRBJ2-5; D possibly corresponds to TRBD2 (6 bases). CDR3 length equals 14 residues. Germline-derived CDR1 and CDR2 are SNHLY and FYNNEI. V gave up 5 bases and J gave up 7 bases, with 17 bases separating them. CDR3 in amino acids: CASSLDRSGGTQYF. In nucleotides, the CDR3 is TGTGCCAGCAGTCTGGACCGGTCCGGGGGGACCCAGTACTTC.

The chain is built from TRBV3-1 (or the pseudogene TRBV3-2) and TRBJ1-2; the D is unclear. This CDR3 has 20 amino acids. Germline CDR1 and CDR2: LGHDT and YNNKEL (reference sequence). The ends were cut back, 1 base at V and 6 bases at J, with 30 bases in the middle. The CDR3 bases are TGTGCCAGCAGCCAAGGTGGTAGAGGAGGAGGTTTAGGGAAGGTAGATGGCTACACCTTC. Protein sequence: CASSQGGRGGGLGKVDGYTF.

CDR3 sequence reads: CASSLGEGMGKSFF. The CDR3 region has the DNA TGTGCCAGCAGCTTAGGGGAGGGGATGGGGAAATCTTTCTTT. The V call is TRBV7-9, the J call TRBJ1-1, with a possible D match to TRBD1 (5 bases). Germline assignment: CDR1 SEHNR and CDR2 FQNEAQ (reference sequence). This CDR3 contains 14 residues. Trimming shortened V by 1 base and J by 12 bases, and 18 bases separated the two germline ends.

This clone was seen only a few times. This rearrangement joins TRBV27 to TRBJ2-3; 9 positions agree with TRBD2. With 4 bases clipped from V and 4 bases from J, the junction kept 9 bases outside the gene matches. The CDR3 length is 16 residues. Per the germline V gene, CDR1 is MNHEY and CDR2 is SMNVEV (reference sequence). In DNA form, the CDR3 reads TGTGCCAGCAGTTCCGGGACTAGCTTATACTCAGATACGCAGTATTTT. Its translation: CASSSGTSLYSDTQYF.

The rearrangement joins TRBV5-4 to TRBJ2-5; 8 bases align to TRBD2. V was pared by 5 bases and J by 1 base, with 4 bases of the junction left unmatched. The germline V gene encodes CDR1 SGHNT and CDR2 YYREEE (reference sequence). The CDR3 runs to 14 residues. The chain's CDR3 is CASSRGGLQETQYF. CDR3 DNA: TGTGCCAGCAGTCGCGGGGGGCTCCAAGAGACCCAGTACTTC.

J is TRBJ2-2 and V is TRBV5-1; 10 bases are a match to TRBD1. This CDR3 is built from 16 residues. J gave up 7 bases and V 0 bases, and 6 bases lay outside the gene matches. Germline V CDR1 and CDR2: SGHRS, YFSETQ. The CDR3 spells CASSLVPGQGYGELFF. The CDR3 coding sequence is TGCGCCAGCAGCTTGGTTCCGGGACAGGGGTACGGGGAGCTGTTTTTT.

The chain is built from TRBV11-3 and TRBJ1-6; 9 nucleotides align to TRBD1. Germline CDR1 is SGHNT and CDR2 is YENEEA. The CDR3 consists of 17 residues. J lost 5 bases, V lost 0 bases, and 5 bases had no gene match. CDR3 bases: TGTGCCAGCAGCTTAGATGGGACAGGGAGAGATAATTCACCCCTCCACTTT. This sequence encodes CASSLDGTGRDNSPLHF.

V gene TRBV29-1 combines with J gene TRBJ1-2; no clear D gene. Trimming took off 5 bases at V and 8 bases at J, with 15 bases between the two ends. CDR1 is SQVTM, CDR2 ANQGSEA, per germline. This CDR3 contains 12 residues. The CDR3 DNA follows: TGCAGCGTTCCGGGCCCCAAAGGCGGCTACACCTTC. The encoded protein is CSVPGPKGGYTF.

In nucleotides, the CDR3 is TGTGCCAGTAGTATAGGGGACAGGGTAAGGAATGAGCAGTTCTTC. Its translation: CASSIGDRVRNEQFF. V is TRBV19 and J is TRBJ2-1, with 9 nucleotides matching TRBD1. After removal of 1 base from V and 7 bases from J, the junction contained 5 bases not matched to a gene. This CDR3 spans 15 amino acids. Germline V gene lookup returns CDR1 LNHDA and CDR2 SQIVND (reference sequence).

This clone occurred a few times. The rearrangement links TRBV30 to TRBJ1-1; a possible D gene is TRBD1 (5 bases). CDR1 is GTSNPN and CDR2 is SVGIG in the germline V gene (reference sequence). The germline V and J ends were trimmed by 0 bases and 8 bases, with 16 bases remaining between them. The CDR3 length is 14 residues. This CDR3 is CAWSVLAGHREAFF. For the CDR3, the DNA is TGTGCCTGGAGTGTACTTGCGGGGCACAGAGAAGCTTTCTTT.

This clone showed up just a few times. The V call is TRBV6-6, the J call TRBJ2-7; D is unclear. Germline CDR1 and CDR2: MNHNY and SVGAGI (reference sequence). The V and J ends lost 2 bases and 2 bases respectively, with 10 bases between them. The CDR3 spans 14 residues. Written as DNA, the CDR3 is TGTGCCAGCAGTTACGAGCAAGCTACCTACGAGCAGTACGTC. Residues: CASSYEQATYEQYV.

The V gene is TRBV7-3, the J gene TRBJ2-2; the D gene could be TRBD1 or TRBD2 (6 bases each). Germline CDR1 reads SGHTA; CDR2 reads FQGTGA. This CDR3 has 17 residues. V lost 2 bases to trimming and J lost 2 bases, with 15 bases between them. CDR3: CASSLWGRGDNTGELFF. CDR3 nucleotide sequence: TGTGCCAGCAGCTTATGGGGGCGGGGAGACAACACCGGGGAGCTGTTTTTT.

The V and J genes are TRBV7-3 and TRBJ2-7; a weak D match, TRBD2 (6 bases). Trimming pared 4 bases from V and 9 bases from J, leaving 7 bases between. The CDR3 covers 10 residues. Germline lookup yields CDR1 SGHTA and CDR2 FQGTGA. CDR3 region: CASSSEGQYV. As DNA, the CDR3 is TGTGCCAGCAGCTCGGAGGGGCAGTACGTC.